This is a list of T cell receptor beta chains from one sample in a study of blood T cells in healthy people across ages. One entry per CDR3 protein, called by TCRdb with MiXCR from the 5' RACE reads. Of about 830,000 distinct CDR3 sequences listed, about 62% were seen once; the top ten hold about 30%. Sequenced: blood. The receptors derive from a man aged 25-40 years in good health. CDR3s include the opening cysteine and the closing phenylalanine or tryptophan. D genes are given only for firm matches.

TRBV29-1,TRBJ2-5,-,CSVQQGGNQETQYF
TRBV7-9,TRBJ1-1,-,CASSPRANAEAFF
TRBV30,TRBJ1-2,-,CACRGGGYTF
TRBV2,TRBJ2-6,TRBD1,CASRVQGASGANVLTF
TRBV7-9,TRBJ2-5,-,CASSLLDWNQETQYF
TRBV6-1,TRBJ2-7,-,CATGRTYEQYF
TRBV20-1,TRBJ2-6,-,CSARVASITMFGANVLTF
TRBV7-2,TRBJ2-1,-,CASRPHHTGPASYNEQFF
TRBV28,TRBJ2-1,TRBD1,CASREGQGAHNEQFF
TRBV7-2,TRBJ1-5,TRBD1,CASSWDRNQPQHF
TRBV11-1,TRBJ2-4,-,CASSREENIQYF
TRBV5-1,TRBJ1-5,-,CASSFRGNTNQPQHF
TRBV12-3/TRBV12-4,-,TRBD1,CASSVDRVVNEQYF
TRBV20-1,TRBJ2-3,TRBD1,CSAPGAGGFTDTQYF
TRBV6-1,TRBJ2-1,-,CASSPPRSSYNEQFF
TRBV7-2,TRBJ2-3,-,CASSLGGLGSTDTQYF
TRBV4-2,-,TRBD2,CASSQDGTSGGDEQYF
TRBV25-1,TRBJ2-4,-,CASSDWSRENIQYF
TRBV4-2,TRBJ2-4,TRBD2,CASSQDQAGGVAKNIQYF
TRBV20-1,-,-,CSADNREGETQYF
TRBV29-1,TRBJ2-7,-,CSVGTGNGFYEQYF
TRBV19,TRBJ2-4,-,CASSMSAPGNEQYF